The source of this TCR beta chain is a study of blood T cell repertoires in COVID-19. Overall study: COVID-19 samples, acute and convalescent, were from the United States, Italy and Spain. Sources were T cells, B-cell-depleted T cells, or PBMCs; the material itself was cDNA or gDNA.

Between the trimmed V and J ends, which lost 4 bases and 7 bases, there was a span of 10 bases. The CDR3 is 12 amino acids. Authors' analysis steps: Reference gene primer amplification gave nucleated cell count estimates. Measured with immunoSEQ multiplex PCR; TCRdb has only the in-frame clones, and not every one. That table gives V, J and clone size, and the DNA gave D and trimming. The sample lists approximately 220,000 clones, 86% seen once, with less than 4.5% in the top ten. This clone was observed once. The sequenced sample consisted of PBMCs or T cells enriched from blood (not recorded which). The source of this sequence is a woman in her thirties or forties with acute COVID-19. The genes are TRBV12-3 or TRBV12-4 and TRBJ1-1; a possible D gene is TRBD1 (5 bases). This CDR3 reads CASSSSGLEAFF. CDR3 bases: TGTGCCAGCAGTTCCTCAGGGCTTGAAGCTTTCTTT.